The 20 T cell receptor beta chains below come from one sample, sequenced in a study of T cells in Graves' hyperthyroidism and ophthalmopathy. RNA transcripts yielded amplified TCR beta CDR3 regions. The HTBI primer set was used in a first-round RT-PCR of the TCR CDR3. Using its own MiXCR run on the multiplex PCR reads, TCRdb lists one record per CDR3 protein. The repertoire includes about 530,000 distinct CDR3 sequences, about a sixth of them detected once, and 15% to 20% sits in the top ten. Sequences were obtained from blood. These receptor sequences come from a woman between 18 and 30 years old with Graves' ophthalmopathy.

Many counts were recorded for this clonotype. The chain links TRBV10-3 to TRBJ2-1, with 8 bases that match TRBD2. CDR3 length: 16 amino acids. The V gene's germline CDR1 is ENHRY and CDR2 SYGVKD. V lost 0 bases and J lost 8; bases outside the gene matches: 9. The CDR3 DNA reads as TGTGCCATCAGTGAGTCCGGGACTAGTCAGTCCCATGAGCAGTTCTTC. Translating gives CAISESGTSQSHEQFF.

This clonotype was detected a few times. This rearrangement joins TRBV28 to TRBJ1-2; D call uncertain. Trimming shortened V by 6 bases and J by 4 bases, and 27 bases separated the two germline ends. Per the germline V gene, CDR1 is MDHEN and CDR2 is SYDVKM. The CDR3 consists of 18 residues. The CDR3 coding sequence is TGTGCCAGCAGCCAAGTCCCTACCAGTCGGAGAATGAGCTATGGCTACACCTTC. Amino acid sequence: CASSQVPTSRRMSYGYTF.

This clonotype was seen ten or more times. V is TRBV20-1 and J is TRBJ2-1; 12 nucleotides match TRBD2. Germline loops: CDR1 DFQATT, CDR2 SNEGSKA (reference sequence). Germline trimming cut 5 bases from V and 9 bases from J; bases unmatched to any gene: 8. This CDR3 is built from 14 residues. The CDR3 sequence: CSALWASGRVEQFF. The CDR3, as DNA: TGCAGTGCTCTTTGGGCTAGCGGGAGGGTTGAGCAGTTCTTC.

The chain recombines TRBV6-1 with TRBJ2-1, with 8 bases that match TRBD1. The CDR3 totals 13 residues. J lost 7 bases, V lost 1 base, and 0 bases had no gene match. CDR1 MNHNS and CDR2 SASEGT come from the germline V gene. In nucleotides, the CDR3 is TGTGCCAGCAGTGAAGGGACAGGGAATGAGCAGTTCTTC. This translates into CASSEGTGNEQFF.

V and J are TRBV20-1 and TRBJ2-7; 11 bases map to TRBD2. V trimming: 1 base; J trimming: 4 bases; junction bases outside the gene matches: 3. This CDR3 comprises 14 residues. Germline V CDR1 and CDR2: DFQATT, SNEGSKA (reference sequence). The CDR3 region is CSARVAGGGYEQYF. CDR3 coding DNA: TGCAGTGCTAGAGTAGCGGGAGGGGGATACGAGCAGTACTTC.

This clonotype was observed many times. J is TRBJ2-4 and V is TRBV28; 7 bases agree with TRBD2. This CDR3 is 15 amino acids long. V shed 2 bases, J shed 6 bases, and the junction held 7 bases outside the gene matches. Germline-derived CDR1 and CDR2 are MDHEN and SYDVKM. The CDR3: CASSLRWGGGNIQYF. The CDR3 region has the DNA TGTGCCAGCAGTTTAAGATGGGGGGGAGGAAACATTCAGTACTTC.

The gene calls are TRBV12-3 or TRBV12-4 and TRBJ2-2; 7 nucleotides agree with TRBD2. The CDR3 loop spans 16 amino acids. J was trimmed by 2 bases and V by 6 bases; bases with no gene match: 9. This CDR3 is CASRLGLAVNTGELFF. DNA of the CDR3: TGTGCCAGCAGGCTAGGGCTAGCGGTAAACACCGGGGAGCTGTTTTTT.

This clonotype has at least ten counts. CDR3 coding DNA: TGTGCCAGCAGCCAAGTGAGGTCTGGGGAGCTGTTTTTT. It yields the protein CASSQVRSGELFF. J is TRBJ2-2 and V is TRBV3-1; D is unclear. Germline CDR1 LGHDT, CDR2 YNNKEL (reference sequence). This CDR3 spans 13 amino acids. V lost 1 base to trimming and J lost 8 bases, with 8 bases between them.

This clonotype was detected many times. V is TRBV7-2 and J is TRBJ1-2, with 7 nucleotides matching TRBD1. Looked up from germline, CDR1 is SGHTA and CDR2 is FQGNSA. The CDR3 spans 16 residues. Trimming at V came to 3 bases and at J to 4 bases, leaving 11 bases not matched to a gene. CDR3 region: CASSLTPQGTSYGYTF. The CDR3 DNA sequence: TGTGCCAGCAGCTTGACCCCACAGGGGACCTCCTATGGCTACACCTTC.

This clonotype has at least ten counts. The chain has TRBV28 and TRBJ1-1; the D is unclear. Germline-derived CDR1 and CDR2 are MDHEN and SYDVKM. V lost 5 bases and J 3 bases, leaving 13 bases between the germline ends. This CDR3 region has 14 residues. The CDR3 loop is CASSHRETYTEAFF. The CDR3 DNA follows: TGTGCCAGCAGTCACCGGGAGACTTACACTGAAGCTTTCTTT.

This clonotype has ten or more counts. The chain uses TRBV11-3 and TRBJ2-7, with unresolved D. CDR1 is SGHNT and CDR2 is YENEEA in the germline V gene. V dropped 5 bases and J dropped 3 bases, with 8 bases sitting between them. CDR3 length: 12 amino acids. The CDR3 coding sequence is TGTGCCAGCAGCCCTACTAACTACGAGCAGTACTTC. This translates into CASSPTNYEQYF.

The sample holds a few counts of this clonotype. This chain connects TRBV6-2 or TRBV6-3 to TRBJ2-6; D uncertain. Trimming took 5 bases from V and 0 from J, leaving 8 bases between them. The CDR3 is 15 residues long. The germline V gene encodes CDR1 MNHEY and CDR2 SVGEGT. The CDR3 protein is CASSVQYSGANVLTF. The CDR3 DNA sequence: TGTGCCAGCAGTGTCCAATACTCTGGGGCCAACGTCCTGACTTTC.

This clonotype was counted at least ten times. CDR3 protein: CASSQDLAGAETQYF. CDR3 nucleotide sequence: TGCGCCAGCAGCCAAGATCTAGCAGGGGCAGAGACCCAGTACTTC. The J gene is TRBJ2-5, the V gene TRBV4-3; possible D gene TRBD1, 6 bases. Trimming took 0 bases from V and 4 from J, leaving 12 bases between them. This CDR3 comprises 15 residues. CDR1 and CDR2 from the germline V gene are LGHNA and YSLEER.

This clonotype appeared many times. The V call is TRBV30, the J call TRBJ2-7; the D gene is possibly TRBD1 (5 bases). The germline gives CDR1 GTSNPN, CDR2 SVGIG (reference sequence). The CDR3 contains 14 residues. The ends were cut back, 3 bases at V and 1 base at J, with 13 bases in the middle. This chain's CDR3 is CAWRQGPESYEQYF. CDR3 bases: TGTGCCTGGAGGCAGGGTCCGGAGTCCTACGAGCAGTACTTC. Full variable domain (missing parts from reference TRBV30 and TRBJ2-7): SQTIHQWPATLVQPVGSPLSLECTVEGTSNPNLYWYRQAAGRGLQLLFYSVGIGQISSEVPQNLSASRPQDRQFILSSKKLLLSDSGFYLCAWRQGPESYEQYFGPGTRLTVT.

This clonotype was seen many times. The J gene is TRBJ2-1, the V gene TRBV6-1; 7 bases align to TRBD1. The ends lost 7 bases at V and 6 bases at J; junction bases unmatched: 12. The CDR3 contains 15 residues. The germline V gene encodes CDR1 MNHNS and CDR2 SASEGT. CDR3 nucleotides: TGTGCCAGCATATACGACAGGGTAGTTTTCAATGAGCAGTTCTTC. Translating it yields CASIYDRVVFNEQFF.

This clonotype has only a few counts. The genes are TRBV20-1 and TRBJ1-2; D call uncertain. The CDR3 has 9 residues. Per the germline V gene, CDR1 is DFQATT and CDR2 is SNEGSKA (reference sequence). The germline V and J ends were trimmed by 0 bases and 11 bases, with 4 bases remaining between them. CDR3 in DNA: TGCAGTGCTAGAGAGGAATACACCTTC. It encodes CSAREEYTF.

The chain joins TRBV10-3 to TRBJ2-3, with D possibly being TRBD2 (5 bases). The length of the CDR3 is 16 residues. Per the germline V gene, CDR1 is ENHRY and CDR2 is SYGVKD. V was trimmed by 4 bases and J by 0 bases, leaving 14 bases between them. CDR3 loop: CAISVLAAASTDTQYF. CDR3 coding DNA: TGTGCCATCAGTGTGCTAGCCGCCGCTAGCACAGATACGCAGTATTTT.

This clonotype was seen repeatedly, ten times or more. J is TRBJ1-5 and V is TRBV2; TRBD1 matches at 8 bases. This CDR3 is 15 amino acids long. From germline, CDR1 is SNHLY and CDR2 FYNNEI. The V gene end was trimmed by 6 bases and the J gene end by 6 bases; junction bases not matched to a gene: 10. Here the CDR3 reads CASRADRGLLQPQHF. CDR3 nucleotides: TGTGCCAGCAGAGCTGACAGGGGCTTACTTCAGCCCCAGCATTTT. Full variable domain (remainder filled in from reference TRBV2 and TRBJ1-5): EPEVTQTPSHQVTQMGQEVILRCVPISNHLYFYWYRQILGQKVEFLVSFYNNEISEKSEIFDDQFSVERPDGSNFTLKIRSTKLEDSAMYFCASRADRGLLQPQHFGDGTRLSIL.

This clonotype has ten or more counts. The chain has TRBV28 and TRBJ2-2, with a possible D match to TRBD1 (6 bases). CDR1 and CDR2 (germline): MDHEN, SYDVKM. The CDR3 has 15 residues. Trimming cost V 5 bases and J 4 bases, with 14 bases left between them. The CDR3 here is CASSPPQGFTGELFF. In DNA form, the CDR3 reads TGTGCCAGCAGTCCGCCTCAGGGGTTCACCGGGGAGCTGTTTTTT.

J is TRBJ2-1 and V is TRBV15; D not certain. Trimming pared 0 bases from V and 7 bases from J, leaving 7 bases between. Germline CDR1 and CDR2: LNHNV and YYDKDF (reference sequence). CDR3 length: 13 residues. The CDR3 is CATSREGKNEQFF. The CDR3 region has the DNA TGTGCCACCAGCAGAGAGGGGAAAAATGAGCAGTTCTTC.